The clone carrying this T cell receptor (beta chain) is judged large. Its specificity is not known. This entry comes from a study of T cells in localized non-small cell lung cancer. Study-wide results and limits: With higher T cell density in blood came longer overall survival.

V gave up 0 bases and J gave up 5 bases, with 14 bases separating them. The CDR3 is 15 amino acids. CDR1 is LNHDA and CDR2 is SQIVND in the germline V gene (reference sequence). Sequencing was performed with immunoSEQ multiplex PCR; in TCRdb, only in-frame clones are kept and a portion is missing. In the table there are over 700 clones, roughly a sixth of which are singletons. The V and J genes are TRBV19 and TRBJ2-7; D gene unclear. The receptor was isolated from a man between 40 and 69 years old with stage III squamous cell lung carcinoma. Here the sequenced sample was normal lung tissue next to the tumor, taken before any cancer treatment. The CDR3 bases are TGTGCCAGTAGTATAGATCACGGCCAAGCCAACGAGCAGTACTTC. Its translation is CASSIDHGQANEQYF.